This TCR beta chain was documented in a study of technical replicates of blood from a few donors. The CDR3 covers 16 residues. CDR1 and CDR2 from the germline V gene are LNHDA and SQIVND (reference sequence). V lost 4 bases, J lost 5 bases, and 4 bases stayed unmatched. Some clones are missing from TCRdb's copy, which holds only in-frame ones; the method was immunoSEQ multiplex PCR. The data contain about 70,000 clones, about 94% of them singletons. The clonotype was recovered from a human donor in good health. Specimen: T cells isolated from PBMCs. The genes are TRBV19 and TRBJ2-2; TRBD2 agrees at 13 bases. For the CDR3, the DNA is TGTGCCAGTAGTAGCGGGACTAGCGGGGTTACCGGGGAGCTGTTTTTT. This sequence encodes CASSSGTSGVTGELFF. The whole variable domain, filled in from reference TRBV19 and TRBJ2-2, reads DGGITQSPKYLFRKEGQNVTLSCEQNLNHDAMYWYRQDPGQGLRLIYYSQIVNDFQKGDIAEGYSVSREKKESFPLTVTSAQKNPTAFYLCASSSGTSGVTGELFFGEGSRLTVL.